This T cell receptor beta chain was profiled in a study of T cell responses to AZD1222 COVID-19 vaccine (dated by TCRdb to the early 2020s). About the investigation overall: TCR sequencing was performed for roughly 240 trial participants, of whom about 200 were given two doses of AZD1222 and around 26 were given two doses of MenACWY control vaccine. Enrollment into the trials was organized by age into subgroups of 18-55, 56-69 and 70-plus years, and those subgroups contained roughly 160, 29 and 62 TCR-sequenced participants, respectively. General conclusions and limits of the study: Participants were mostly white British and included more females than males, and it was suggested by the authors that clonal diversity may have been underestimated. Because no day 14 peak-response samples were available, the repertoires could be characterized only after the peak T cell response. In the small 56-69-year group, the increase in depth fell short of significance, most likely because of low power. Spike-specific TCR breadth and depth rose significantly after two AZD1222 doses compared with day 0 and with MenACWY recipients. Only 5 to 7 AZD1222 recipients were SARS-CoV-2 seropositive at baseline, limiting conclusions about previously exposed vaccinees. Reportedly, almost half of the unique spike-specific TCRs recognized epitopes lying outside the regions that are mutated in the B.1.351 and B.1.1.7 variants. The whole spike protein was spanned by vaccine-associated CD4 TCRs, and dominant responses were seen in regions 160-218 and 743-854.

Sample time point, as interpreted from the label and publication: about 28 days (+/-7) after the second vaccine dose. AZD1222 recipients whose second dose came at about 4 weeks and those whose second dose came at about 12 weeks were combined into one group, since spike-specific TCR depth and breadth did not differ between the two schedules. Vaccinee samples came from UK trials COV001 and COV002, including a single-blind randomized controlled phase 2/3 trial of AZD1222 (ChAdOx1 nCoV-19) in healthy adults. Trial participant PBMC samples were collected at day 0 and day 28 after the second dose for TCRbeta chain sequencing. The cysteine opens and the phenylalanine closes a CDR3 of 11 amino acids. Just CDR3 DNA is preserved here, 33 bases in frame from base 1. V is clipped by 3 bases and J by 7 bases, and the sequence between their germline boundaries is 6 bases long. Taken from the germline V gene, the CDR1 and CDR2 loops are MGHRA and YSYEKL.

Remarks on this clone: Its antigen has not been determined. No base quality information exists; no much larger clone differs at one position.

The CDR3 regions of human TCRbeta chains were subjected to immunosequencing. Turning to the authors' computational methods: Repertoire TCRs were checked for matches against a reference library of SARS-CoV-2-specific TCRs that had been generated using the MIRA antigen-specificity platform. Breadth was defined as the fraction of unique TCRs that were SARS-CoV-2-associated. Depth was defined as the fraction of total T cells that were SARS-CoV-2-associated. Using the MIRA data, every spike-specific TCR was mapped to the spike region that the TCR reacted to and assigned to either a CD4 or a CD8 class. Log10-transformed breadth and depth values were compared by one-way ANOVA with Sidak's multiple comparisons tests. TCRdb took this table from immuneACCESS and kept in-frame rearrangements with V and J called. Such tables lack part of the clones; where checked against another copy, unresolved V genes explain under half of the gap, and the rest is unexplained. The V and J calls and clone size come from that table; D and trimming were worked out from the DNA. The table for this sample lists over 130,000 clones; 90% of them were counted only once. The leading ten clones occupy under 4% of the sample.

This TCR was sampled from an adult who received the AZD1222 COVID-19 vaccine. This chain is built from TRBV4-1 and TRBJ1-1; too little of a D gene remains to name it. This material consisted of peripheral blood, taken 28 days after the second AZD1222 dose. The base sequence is TGCGCCAGCAGCCAGGGGATTGAAGCTTTCTTT. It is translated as CASSQGIEAFF.